This paragraph reports one T cell receptor (beta chain). What this receptor recognizes is not known. Per-base qualities were not stored, and no clone one base away is much larger. These data are taken from a study of identical twins (dated by TCRdb to the mid-2010s). About the study as a whole: TCR alpha and beta repertoires from monozygotic twins, unrelated adults of various ages and cord blood were deep-sequenced to test whether fetal clonotypes persist. To rule out contamination, the twin experiments were replicated at different times with different library preparation protocols.

Every donor in the study was a healthy Caucasian. Three unrelated non-twin adults were additionally sequenced: a male aged 18 to 29, a male aged 50 to 60 and a female aged 50 to 60. Using Miltenyi CD45RO+ enrichment and human naive T-cell isolation kits, memory (CD45RO+) and naive T cells were isolated from PBMC. Points the paper makes about the study in general: Compared with coincidental sharing between unrelated individuals, out-of-frame TCR alpha sequences shared between twins showed an excess of sequences with low generation probability. Invariant T cells such as MAIT and iNKT could partly confound zero-insertion analyses, although diverse VJ usage argued against such confounding for most clonotypes. Excess twin sharing in beta out-of-frame sequences was weaker because fewer shared sequences lowered the signal-to-noise ratio. Because the same donors could not be followed over many years, conclusions were based on cross-sectional statistical analysis. In monozygotic twins, recombination models systematically underestimated out-of-frame TCR alpha sharing, but the models matched the sharing seen between unrelated individuals. Abundant cord blood beta clonotypes had fewer insertions, young adult naive repertoires showed a similar but weaker trend, and memory repertoires showed no such trend.

Library prep was done by 5' RACE. For sequencing, an Illumina HiSeq 2000 was employed. A universal primer binding site was added through template switching, and the final cDNA carried a unique molecular identifier so that TCR cDNA molecules could be counted accurately. First-strand cDNA for TCR alpha and beta chains was synthesized from specific primers in the conserved constant-segment region. To control for contamination, every cDNA library was double barcoded, receiving both a SMART-Mk sample barcode and Illumina barcodes. TruSeq adapter sequences along with Illumina sample barcodes were introduced in two successive PCR steps. Sequencing of the TCR alpha and beta cDNA libraries was done on the Illumina HiSeq platform using custom primers. In the authors' own workflow: Unique molecular identifiers were extracted from raw reads with MiGEC, and CDR3 positions were determined with MiXCR. For each individual, recombination models were inferred using an EM algorithm with the repgenHMM and IGoR tools. Shared clonotype analysis was performed with the tcR package in R, normalizing sharing by the product of cloneset sizes. Out-of-frame nonproductive sequences were analyzed to study raw recombination free of thymic and clonal selection effects. TCRdb reworked the public reads: Q25 trimming with fastp, MiXCR clone assembly, productive beta chains retained. CDR3 protein sequences are deduplicated, and each keeps its most common genes and DNA. The V and J calls follow TCRdb's processing rather than the paper's. The sample yields hundreds of thousands of distinct CDR3 sequences; around 6.1% were counted once. The ten largest clones capture around 2% of the sample.

V drops 0 bases and J drops 0 bases, leaving 8 bases in between. CDR1 ENHRY and CDR2 SYGVKD are derived from the germline V gene. The CDR3 starts with the cysteine, ends with the phenylalanine, and has 16 residues. Only the CDR3 DNA is retained, 48 bases long and in frame from the first base. Sequenced input: naive T cells sorted from blood. This sample's cell subset or site label indicates: cells isolated with a human naive T-cell isolation kit. This clonotype was obtained from a man younger than 35 in good health. Recombination connected TRBV10-3 to TRBJ2-2; the D gene cannot be resolved beyond TRBD1 or TRBD2, each matching 6 bases. The bases are TGTGCCATCAGTGAGTCGGGGGGCACGAACACCGGGGAGCTGTTTTTT. Its protein reads: CAISESGGTNTGELFF.